These 10 T cell receptor beta chains were sequenced from one sample in a study of control samples from healthy donors and cancer patients. Clones were sequenced by immunoSEQ multiplex PCR, and TCRdb holds only the in-frame ones, with some missing. The sample contains some 130,000 clones, less than 95% of which appear only once. The sequenced sample was blood. The source is a man aged 25 to 45 in good health.

The rearrangement links TRBV7-2 to TRBJ2-5, with 15 bases identical to TRBD2. V lost 8 bases and J lost 4; bases outside the gene matches: 5. The CDR3 runs 15 residues. Germline CDR1 and CDR2: SGHTA and FQGNSA. Written as DNA, the CDR3 is TGTGCCAGCTCTCGGACTAGCGGGGGGGCAGAGACCCAGTACTTC. Its translation is CASSRTSGGAETQYF.

J is TRBJ2-3 and V is TRBV20-1; D unclear. The germline V gene encodes CDR1 DFQATT and CDR2 SNEGSKA (reference sequence). This CDR3 has 14 residues. V was trimmed by 3 bases and J by 3 bases, leaving 13 bases between them. The chain's CDR3 is CSASLPHRTDTQYF. CDR3 sequence (DNA): TGCAGTGCTAGTCTCCCTCATCGAACAGATACGCAGTATTTT.

The V and J genes are TRBV5-4 and TRBJ2-7, with D maybe TRBD2 (6 bases). This CDR3 spans 12 amino acids. The V gene lost 2 bases and the J gene lost 7 bases, with 10 bases spanning the gap. Germline CDR1 is SGHNT and CDR2 is YYREEE (reference sequence). The CDR3 spells CASSLGTREQYF. For the CDR3, the DNA is TGTGCCAGCAGCTTAGGGACTCGGGAGCAGTACTTC.

The gene calls are TRBV11-2 and TRBJ2-1; unclear D gene. V dropped 1 base and J dropped 4 bases, with 2 bases sitting between them. The CDR3 has 12 residues. Looked up from germline, CDR1 is SGHAT and CDR2 is FQNNGV. The CDR3 DNA is TGTGCCAGCAGCTTAGGGTACAATGAGCAGTTCTTC. Its translation is CASSLGYNEQFF. The variable domain in full, with the rest retrieved from reference TRBV11-2 and TRBJ2-1, is EAGVAQSPRYKIIEKRQSVAFWCNPISGHATLYWYQQILGQGPKLLIQFQNNGVVDDSQLPKDRFSAERLKGVDSTLKIQPAKLEDSAVYLCASSLGYNEQFFGPGTRLTVL.

CDR3 residues: CASSSRVRNTEAFF. The CDR3 nucleotides are TGTGCCAGCAGCTCCCGAGTTCGTAACACTGAAGCTTTCTTT. The rearrangement uses TRBV7-2 and TRBJ1-1; D gene uncertain. This CDR3 is 14 amino acids long. V was trimmed by 4 bases and J by 2 bases, leaving 11 bases between them. The germline CDR1 and CDR2 sequences are SGHTA and FQGNSA.

This chain connects TRBV5-1 to TRBJ2-1, with 8 nucleotides matching TRBD2. After removal of 6 bases from V and 0 bases from J, the junction contained 5 bases not matched to a gene. The CDR3 covers 15 residues. Germline V gene data show CDR1 as SGHRS and CDR2 as YFSETQ. This CDR3 reads CASTGGLFSYNEQFF. CDR3 bases: TGCGCCAGCACGGGGGGGCTATTCTCCTACAATGAGCAGTTCTTC.

This clone has only one observation. The chain joins TRBV9 to TRBJ2-5; 11 bases map to TRBD2. Germline trimming cut 3 bases from V and 3 bases from J; bases unmatched to any gene: 7. Per the germline V gene, CDR1 is SGDLS and CDR2 is YYNGEE. The CDR3 totals 16 residues. The CDR3 nucleotides read TGTGCCAGCAGCGCCGAGCCGACTAGCGGGGAAGAGACCCAGTACTTC. Amino acids: CASSAEPTSGEETQYF.

This chain connects TRBV6-2 or TRBV6-3 to TRBJ2-5; TRBD2 aligns across 13 bases. The CDR3 consists of 16 residues. Germline lookup yields CDR1 MNHEY and CDR2 SVGEGT. V lost 4 bases, J lost 5 bases, and 7 bases stayed unmatched. The CDR3 sequence: CASSLRLAGGQETQYF. In DNA form, the CDR3 reads TGTGCCAGCAGTTTAAGACTAGCGGGGGGCCAGGAGACCCAGTACTTC.

This sequence joins TRBV7-6 and TRBJ1-5; D might be TRBD1 (6 bases). The germline V gene has CDR1 SGHVS and CDR2 FNYEAQ. CDR3 length: 15 residues. The ends were cut back, 5 bases at V and 4 bases at J, with 15 bases in the middle. The CDR3 DNA is TGTGCCAGCAGCCGCAGTACAGGGCCTAATCAGCCCCAGCATTTT. This translates into CASSRSTGPNQPQHF. Filled out from reference TRBV7-6 and TRBJ1-5, the complete variable domain reads GAGVSQSPRYKVTKRGQDVALRCDPISGHVSLYWYRQALGQGPEFLTYFNYEAQQDKSGLPNDRFSAERPEGSISTLTIQRTEQRDSAMYRCASSRSTGPNQPQHFGDGTRLSIL.

V and J are TRBV5-1 and TRBJ1-1; 7 positions agree with TRBD1. The junction had 2 bases not matched to a gene; V was cut back by 0 bases and J by 0 bases. The CDR3 runs 15 residues. The V gene's germline CDR1 is SGHRS and CDR2 YFSETQ. CDR3 DNA: TGCGCCAGCAGCTTGGGACAGGGAGTGAACACTGAAGCTTTCTTT. Amino acids: CASSLGQGVNTEAFF.